Listed below are T cell receptor beta chains from one sample, sequenced in a study of T cells after yellow fever vaccination. TCRdb analysed the 5' RACE reads with MiXCR anew, one entry per CDR3 protein. This table holds 150,000 to 200,000 distinct CDR3 sequences, 7% to 10% found once. Here the sequenced sample was CD8+ T cells sorted from PBMCs, taken 45 days after the yellow fever booster vaccination. These receptors came from a man aged 18-30 years who received the YFV17D yellow fever vaccine. The CDR3 runs from the conserved cysteine through the conserved F or W. The D gene is left open where the match is weak. Rows give clone size only sometimes, using once, few, many, or a class for an expanded clone.

j_call | clone_size | v_call | d_call | cdr3_aa | cdr3_nt
TRBJ1-5 | few | TRBV7-8 | - | CASSLLVGQSNQPQHF | TGTGCCAGCAGCTTACTAGTTGGACAAAGCAATCAGCCCCAGCATTTT
TRBJ1-1 | - | TRBV7-9 | TRBD1 | CASSSSWDRGVGTEAFF | TGTGCCAGCAGCTCCAGTTGGGACAGGGGTGTGGGTACTGAAGCTTTCTTT
TRBJ2-1 | few | TRBV18 | - | CASSPPEGAYNEQFF | TGTGCCAGCTCTCCCCCGGAGGGGGCATACAATGAGCAGTTCTTC
TRBJ2-2 | - | TRBV5-1 | - | CASSGDWELFF | TGCGCCAGCAGCGGCGACTGGGAGCTGTTTTTT
TRBJ2-5 | many | TRBV12-5 | - | CASGPAGYGQETQYF | TGTGCTAGTGGCCCCGCGGGGTACGGCCAAGAGACCCAGTACTTC
TRBJ2-5 | - | TRBV6-5 | - | CASSYSLGEETQYF | TGTGCCAGCAGTTACTCCCTGGGGGAAGAGACCCAGTACTTC
TRBJ2-4 | - | TRBV4-1 | - | CASSQVHIREVNIQYF | TGCGCCAGCAGCCAAGTTCATATCCGGGAAGTGAACATTCAGTACTTC
TRBJ2-3 | few | TRBV12-3/TRBV12-4 | TRBD2 | CASRTRLAETDTQYF | TGTGCCAGCAGGACCCGACTAGCGGAAACAGATACGCAGTATTTT
TRBJ1-2 | few | TRBV7-9 | TRBD1 | CASSPTGVPYGYTF | TGTGCCAGCAGCCCGACAGGGGTCCCCTATGGCTACACCTTC
TRBJ1-1 | - | TRBV7-6 | - | CASSLAAGVTEAFF | TGTGCCAGCAGCTTAGCGGCAGGGGTAACTGAAGCTTTCTTT
TRBJ2-3 | - | TRBV7-9 | - | CASSPGANTQYF | TGTGCCAGCAGCCCCGGCGCGAATACGCAGTATTTT
TRBJ2-1 | many | TRBV7-9 | - | CASSSYRSEQFF | TGTGCCAGCAGCTCTTACAGGTCTGAGCAGTTCTTC
TRBJ1-5 | many | TRBV4-1 | - | CASSQGWSDYQPQHF | TGCGCCAGCAGCCAAGGGTGGTCGGATTATCAGCCCCAGCATTTT
TRBJ1-2 | few | TRBV27 | TRBD1 | CASSPLLRAGTGGGYTF | TGTGCCAGCAGTCCATTGCTCCGGGCCGGGACAGGGGGCGGCTACACCTTC
TRBJ2-3 | - | TRBV9 | - | CASSLTSGTLDTQYF | TGTGCCAGCAGCCTCACTTCCGGGACCCTCGATACGCAGTATTTT
TRBJ2-7 | few | TRBV12-3/TRBV12-4 | - | CASSLTGRSYEQYF | TGTGCCAGCAGTTTAACAGGCCGCTCCTACGAGCAGTACTTC
TRBJ1-2 | - | TRBV19 | - | CASSIVSSYGYTF | TGTGCCAGTAGTATAGTCAGTTCTTATGGCTACACCTTC
TRBJ2-3 | - | TRBV7-2 | - | CASSLAVMTVLSTDTQYF | TGTGCCAGCAGCTTAGCCGTGATGACTGTCTTGAGCACAGATACGCAGTATTTT
TRBJ2-1 | - | TRBV27 | - | CASSLSRNNEQFF | TGTGCCAGCAGTTTATCTAGGAACAATGAGCAGTTCTTC
TRBJ1-4 | few | TRBV29-1 | - | CSAYTATNEKLFF | TGCAGCGCCTATACTGCAACTAATGAAAAACTGTTTTTT
TRBJ2-7 | - | TRBV6-2/TRBV6-3 | TRBD1 | CASSYLSGQGISEQYF | TGTGCCAGCAGTTACTTATCAGGACAGGGGATCAGCGAGCAGTACTTC
TRBJ1-2 | few | TRBV7-2 | TRBD1 | CASSHTGGIHYGYTF | TGTGCCAGCAGTCATACAGGGGGCATCCACTATGGCTACACCTTC
TRBJ1-5 | - | TRBV9 | TRBD1 | CASSGQGDQPQHF | TGTGCCAGCAGTGGACAGGGGGATCAGCCCCAGCATTTT
TRBJ1-1 | few | TRBV7-9 | - | CASSTKGNTEAFF | TGTGCCAGCAGCACAAAGGGGAACACTGAAGCTTTCTTT
TRBJ2-1 | - | TRBV12-5 | - | CASGFFLWGSEQRFEQFF | TGTGCTAGTGGTTTCTTTTTATGGGGCAGCGAGCAGAGGTTTGAGCAGTTCTTC
TRBJ2-2 | - | TRBV7-6 | TRBD1 | CASLGTANTGELFF | TGTGCCAGTCTCGGGACAGCTAACACCGGGGAGCTGTTTTTT
TRBJ2-1 | - | TRBV5-4 | TRBD2 | CASSSPGRGGNEQFF | TGTGCCAGCAGCTCCCCTGGGCGGGGGGGAAATGAGCAGTTCTTC
TRBJ2-2 | - | TRBV14 | - | CASSQGRWNTGELFF | TGTGCCAGCAGCCAGGGAAGATGGAACACCGGGGAGCTGTTTTTT
TRBJ2-2 | many | TRBV11-2 | TRBD2 | CASSYPTSGGADTGELFF | TGTGCCAGCAGCTACCCGACTAGCGGGGGGGCTGACACCGGGGAGCTGTTTTTT
TRBJ2-3 | few | TRBV5-1 | TRBD2 | CASSLGRLAGGADTQYF | TGCGCCAGCAGCTTGGGTCGGCTAGCGGGGGGCGCAGATACGCAGTATTTT
TRBJ2-3 | many | TRBV21-1 | - | CASSKDRGDTQYF | TGTGCCAGCAGCAAAGATCGAGGAGATACGCAGTATTTT
TRBJ1-2 | few | TRBV14 | - | CASSQGQVQGYTF | TGTGCCAGCAGCCAAGGGCAGGTGCAGGGCTACACCTTC
TRBJ2-2 | few | TRBV29-1 | TRBD2 | CSVTSGGAGELFF | TGCAGCGTAACTAGCGGGGGGGCCGGGGAGCTGTTTTTT
TRBJ2-3 | - | TRBV6-2/TRBV6-3 | - | CASSPISESTDTQYF | TGTGCCAGCAGTCCCATCTCGGAAAGCACAGATACGCAGTATTTT
TRBJ1-5 | few | TRBV12-2 | - | CASRSQPGQGGDSNQPQHF | TGTGCAAGTCGCTCGCAGCCGGGACAGGGAGGAGATAGCAATCAGCCCCAGCATTTT
TRBJ2-3 | many | TRBV28 | TRBD1 | CASSLPGQSLYTDTQYF | TGTGCCAGCAGTCTCCCGGGACAGAGCCTTTACACAGATACGCAGTATTTT
TRBJ2-5 | - | TRBV7-2 | - | CASSSEGHPGETQYF | TGTGCCAGCAGCTCTGAGGGACACCCAGGCGAGACCCAGTACTTC
TRBJ2-5 | few | TRBV7-6 | - | CASSLESGWETQYF | TGTGCCAGCAGCTTAGAGTCGGGTTGGGAGACCCAGTACTTC
TRBJ1-4 | - | TRBV6-5 | - | CASSYSLSGGNEKLFF | TGTGCCAGCAGTTACTCTCTATCCGGGGGAAATGAAAAACTGTTTTTT
TRBJ1-5 | - | TRBV27 | TRBD1 | CASSFIQGNQPQHF | TGTGCCAGCAGTTTCATACAGGGGAATCAGCCCCAGCATTTT
TRBJ1-2 | - | TRBV5-1 | - | CASSPINSREGYGYTF | TGCGCCAGCAGCCCCATAAACTCCCGGGAAGGATATGGCTACACCTTC
TRBJ1-2 | - | TRBV6-6 | - | CASSYSPTLGGYTF | TGTGCCAGCAGTTACAGCCCTACTCTGGGAGGCTACACCTTC
TRBJ2-1 | few | TRBV4-3 | - | CASSQDLGGVTGNEQFF | TGCGCCAGCAGCCAAGATTTAGGGGGGGTGACTGGAAATGAGCAGTTCTTC
TRBJ2-2 | few | TRBV9 | TRBD1 | CASREGQVDTGELFF | TGTGCCAGCAGGGAGGGACAGGTCGACACCGGGGAGCTGTTTTTT
TRBJ2-1 | few | TRBV7-3 | TRBD2 | CASSLKGLAGLDNEQFF | TGTGCCAGCAGCTTAAAAGGACTAGCGGGGCTCGACAATGAGCAGTTCTTC